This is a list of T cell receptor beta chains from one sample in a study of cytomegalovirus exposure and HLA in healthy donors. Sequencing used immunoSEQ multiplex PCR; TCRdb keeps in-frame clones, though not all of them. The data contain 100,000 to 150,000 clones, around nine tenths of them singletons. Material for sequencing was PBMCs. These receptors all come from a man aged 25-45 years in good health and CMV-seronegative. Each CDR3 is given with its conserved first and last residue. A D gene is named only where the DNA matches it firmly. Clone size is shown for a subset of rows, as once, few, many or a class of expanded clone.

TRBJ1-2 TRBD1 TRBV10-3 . CAISSRQGVYGYTF TGTGCCATCAGCTCCAGACAGGGGGTCTATGGCTACACCTTC
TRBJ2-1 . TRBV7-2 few CASSLNRDLDEQFF TGTGCCAGCAGCCTAAACCGGGACTTGGATGAGCAGTTCTTC
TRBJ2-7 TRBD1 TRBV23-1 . CASSPTPRDRGQYEQYF TGCGCCAGCAGTCCCACCCCCAGGGACAGGGGGCAGTATGAGCAGTACTTC
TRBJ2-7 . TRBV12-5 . CASGLVTTEQYF TGTGCTAGTGGTTTGGTAACGACAGAGCAGTACTTC
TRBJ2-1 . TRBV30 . CAWSVTSYNEQFF TGTGCCTGGAGTGTAACGAGTTACAATGAGCAGTTCTTC
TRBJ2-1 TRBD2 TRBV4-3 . CASSQDLGLAGEVLVNEQFF TGCGCCAGCAGCCAAGACCTCGGACTAGCGGGAGAGGTTTTGGTCAATGAGCAGTTCTTC
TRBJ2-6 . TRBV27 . CATSHLSGANVLTF TGTGCCACGTCACACCTCTCTGGGGCCAACGTCCTGACTTTC
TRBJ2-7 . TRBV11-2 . CASSLPSRRGRGYEQYF TGTGCCAGCAGCTTACCCTCTCGCCGGGGGAGAGGGTACGAGCAGTACTTC
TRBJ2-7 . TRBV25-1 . CASRRNRVLGAGYEQYF TGTGCCAGCAGACGGAACAGGGTTTTAGGGGCGGGCTACGAGCAGTACTTC
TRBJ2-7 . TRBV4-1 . CASSQEGGTSSYEQYF TGCGCCAGCAGCCAAGAGGGAGGGACAAGTTCCTACGAGCAGTACTTC
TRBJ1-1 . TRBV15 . CATRGLAEAFF TGTGCCACCAGGGGGCTGGCTGAAGCTTTCTTT
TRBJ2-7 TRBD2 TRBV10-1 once CASLSSGRKGLYEQYF TGCGCCAGCCTCTCTAGCGGGAGGAAGGGGCTCTACGAGCAGTACTTC
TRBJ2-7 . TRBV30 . CAWTNSYEQYF TGTGCCTGGACCAACAGCTACGAGCAGTACTTC
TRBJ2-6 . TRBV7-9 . CASSLERIQSSGANVLTF TGTGCCAGCAGCTTAGAACGTATACAGTCCTCTGGGGCCAACGTCCTGACTTTC
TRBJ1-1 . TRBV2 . CASSEPAWPLTEAFF TGTGCCAGCAGTGAACCAGCGTGGCCACTGACTGAAGCTTTCTTT
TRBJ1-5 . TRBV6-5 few CASSPGGSNQPQHF TGTGCCAGCTCCCCGGGGGGTAGCAATCAGCCCCAGCATTTT
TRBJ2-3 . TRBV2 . CASSLLTYTQYF TGTGCCAGCAGTTTATTAACTTATACGCAGTATTTT
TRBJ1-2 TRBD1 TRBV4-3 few CASSQDGGQGSGYTF TGCGCCAGCAGCCAAGATGGGGGACAGGGTTCCGGCTACACCTTC
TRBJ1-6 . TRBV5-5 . CASSLTVIGGSPLHF TGTGCCAGCAGCTTGACTGTGATCGGAGGATCACCCCTCCACTTT
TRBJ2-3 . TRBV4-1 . CASSQELPVWTDTQYF TGCGCCAGCAGCCAAGAGCTACCCGTTTGGACAGATACGCAGTATTTT
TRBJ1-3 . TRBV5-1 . CASSQGNGGNTIYF TGCGCCAGCTCCCAGGGTAATGGTGGAAACACCATATATTTT
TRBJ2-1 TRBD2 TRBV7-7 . CASSLQLAGGGEQFF TGTGCCAGCAGCTTACAACTAGCGGGAGGGGGTGAGCAGTTCTTC
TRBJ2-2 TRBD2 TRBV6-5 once CAIQSGRGAGELFF TGTGCCATCCAGAGCGGGAGGGGTGCCGGGGAGCTGTTTTTT
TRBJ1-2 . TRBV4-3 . CASSQTSGERSYGYTF TGCGCCAGCAGCCAGACTAGCGGGGAGAGGAGCTATGGCTACACCTTC
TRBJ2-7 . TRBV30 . CAWSPGGYEQYF TGTGCCTGGAGTCCCGGGGGCTACGAGCAGTACTTC
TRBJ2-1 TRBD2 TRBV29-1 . CSVAKSPPRGRSNEQFF TGCAGCGTGGCCAAGAGCCCCCCCCGCGGGAGATCCAATGAGCAGTTCTTC
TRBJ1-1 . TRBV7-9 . CASSYTPGNTEAFF TGTGCCAGCAGCTACACTCCAGGGAACACTGAAGCTTTCTTT
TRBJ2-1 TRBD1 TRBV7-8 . CASSLRTGATYNEQFF TGTGCCAGCAGCCTAAGGACAGGCGCTACCTACAATGAGCAGTTCTTC
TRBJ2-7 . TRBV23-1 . CASSHTSRQGGSYEQYF TGCGCCAGCAGTCACACATCACGGCAGGGGGGTTCCTACGAGCAGTACTTC
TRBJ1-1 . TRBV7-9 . CASSLDAGGAFF TGTGCCAGCAGCTTAGATGCCGGAGGAGCTTTCTTT
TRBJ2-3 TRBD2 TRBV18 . CASSPFGLAGVTDTQYF TGTGCCAGCTCACCTTTCGGACTAGCGGGAGTAACAGATACGCAGTATTTT
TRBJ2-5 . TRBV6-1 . CASSEALDYQETQYF TGTGCCAGCAGTGAAGCGCTGGACTACCAAGAGACCCAGTACTTC
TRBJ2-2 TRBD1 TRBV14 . CASSLLTGQGNTGELFF TGTGCCAGCAGCCTGCTAACGGGACAGGGCAACACCGGGGAGCTGTTTTTT
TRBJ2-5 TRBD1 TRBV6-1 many CASSEIGGQGQETQYF TGTGCCAGCAGTGAGATAGGGGGACAGGGCCAAGAGACCCAGTACTTC
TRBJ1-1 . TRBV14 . CASSQGRYTEAFF TGTGCCAGCAGCCAAGGGAGGTACACTGAAGCTTTCTTT
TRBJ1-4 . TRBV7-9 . CASSLGSRGGNEKLFF TGTGCCAGCAGCTTAGGATCCAGGGGTGGCAATGAAAAACTGTTTTTT
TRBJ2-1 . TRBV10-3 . CAISQTDNEQFF TGTGCCATCAGTCAGACTGACAATGAGCAGTTCTTC
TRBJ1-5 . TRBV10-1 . CASSPGSGNQPQHF TGCGCCAGCAGTCCGGGGAGTGGGAATCAGCCCCAGCATTTT
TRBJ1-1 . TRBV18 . CASSPSGGEAFF TGTGCCAGCTCACCTTCGGGGGGGGAAGCTTTCTTT
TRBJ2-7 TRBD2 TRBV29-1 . CSVETSGGEYEQYF TGCAGCGTTGAGACTAGCGGGGGAGAATACGAGCAGTACTTC
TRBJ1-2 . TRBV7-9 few CASSLGPSYGYTF TGTGCCAGCAGCTTGGGCCCTTCCTATGGCTACACCTTC
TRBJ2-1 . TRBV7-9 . CASSLALYNEQFF TGTGCCAGCAGCTTAGCCCTGTACAATGAGCAGTTCTTC
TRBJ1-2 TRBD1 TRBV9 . CASDRGGSGGYTF TGTGCCAGCGACAGGGGAGGTTCGGGCGGCTACACCTTC
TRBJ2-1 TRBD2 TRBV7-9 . CASSPRGSGVYNEQFF TGTGCCAGCAGCCCCCGCGGTAGCGGGGTATACAATGAGCAGTTCTTC
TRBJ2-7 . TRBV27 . CASSPNLAEQYF TGTGCCAGCAGCCCGAACTTAGCCGAGCAGTACTTC
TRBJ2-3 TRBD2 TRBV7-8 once CASSSPSGRAMYTQYF TGTGCCAGCAGCTCACCTAGCGGGAGGGCCATGTATACGCAGTATTTT